This T cell receptor beta chain is from a study of shared clonotypes between healthy human individuals. As concerns this clone: Antigen unknown.

Study-level points and caveats: It was the few donors that limited the genetic and exposure-history diversity represented.

Profiling relied on immunoSEQ multiplex PCR, and the TCRdb table lists in-frame clones only, not all of them. The sample lists some 200,000 clones; 90% to 95% were seen once. The CDR3 runs 17 residues. The sequence derives from a woman in her 30s in good health. Sequenced sample: naive CD4+ T cells sorted from blood. Subset meaning: CD45RA+ positively selected. V usage is TRBV21-1 and J usage is TRBJ1-2. TRBV21-1 is recorded as a pseudogene. The CDR3 DNA follows: TGTGCCAGCAGCAAAGAAGTGAGGGGTCAGGTCGCCGATGGCTACACCTTC. It translates to CASSKEVRGQVADGYTF.